This entry concerns a single T cell receptor beta chain. This entry comes from a study of blood T cell repertoires in COVID-19. Turning to the study itself: The United States, Italy and Spain provided the acute and convalescent COVID-19 samples. The cDNA or gDNA used as material had been derived from T cells, B-cell-depleted T cells, or PBMCs.

Original processing notes: Estimated nucleated cell counts came from reference gene primer amplification. This table comes from immunoSEQ multiplex PCR, and its TCRdb copy is limited to in-frame clones, with some not included. The V and J calls and clone size were taken over from that table, and D and trimming were inferred from the DNA. The top ten hold 1.5% to 2% of the sample, which has over 300,000 clones, about 83% seen once. The CDR3 covers 14 residues. Germline-derived CDR1 and CDR2 are KGHSH and LQKENI. Trimming shortened V by 2 bases and J by 7 bases, and 12 bases separated the two germline ends.

Specimen: peripheral blood. V and J are TRBV18 and TRBJ1-5; weak D call: TRBD1 (5 bases). The receptor was derived from a woman aged 45-60 years with acute or convalescent COVID-19. CDR3 amino acids: CASSPLGAGQPQHF. The DNA of the CDR3 is TGTGCCAGCTCACCATTAGGGGCGGGGCAGCCCCAGCATTTT.